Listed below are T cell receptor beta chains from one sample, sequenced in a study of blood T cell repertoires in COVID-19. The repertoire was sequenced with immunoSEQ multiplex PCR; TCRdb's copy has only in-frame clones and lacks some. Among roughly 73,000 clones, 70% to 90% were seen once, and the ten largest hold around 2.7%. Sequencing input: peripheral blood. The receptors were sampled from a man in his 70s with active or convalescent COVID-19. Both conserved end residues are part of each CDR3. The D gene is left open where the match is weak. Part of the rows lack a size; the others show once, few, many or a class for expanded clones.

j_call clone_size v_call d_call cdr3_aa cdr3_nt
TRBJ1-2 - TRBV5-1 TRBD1 CASSVAGDRGNGYTF TGCGCCAGCAGCGTGGCTGGGGACAGGGGGAATGGCTACACCTTC
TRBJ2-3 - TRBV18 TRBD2 CASSPGGTHTDTQYF TGTGCCAGCTCACCGGGGGGGACCCACACAGATACGCAGTATTTT
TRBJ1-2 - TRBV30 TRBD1 CAWGSRDRVYGYTF TGTGCCTGGGGTAGCCGGGACAGGGTCTATGGCTACACCTTC
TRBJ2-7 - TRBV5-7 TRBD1 CASSLAPGQGASYEQYF TGTGCCAGCAGCTTGGCCCCTGGACAGGGGGCTTCCTACGAGCAGTACTTC
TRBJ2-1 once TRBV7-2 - CASSSYSEQFF TGTGCCAGCAGCTCCTACAGTGAGCAGTTCTTC
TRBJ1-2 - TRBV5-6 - CASSTPARGDYGYTF TGTGCCAGCAGCACTCCCGCCAGGGGAGACTATGGCTACACCTTC
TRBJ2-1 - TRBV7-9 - CASSPYNEQFF TGTGCCAGCAGCCCTTACAATGAGCAGTTCTTC
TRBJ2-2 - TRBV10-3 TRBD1 CAISDRGPAGELFF TGTGCCATCAGTGACAGGGGGCCGGCCGGGGAGCTGTTTTTT
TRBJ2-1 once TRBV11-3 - CASSAGNEQFF TGTGCCAGCAGCGCGGGTAATGAGCAGTTCTTC
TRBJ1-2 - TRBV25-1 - CASSELGRGGYGYTF TGTGCCAGCAGTGAATTGGGAAGGGGAGGGTATGGCTACACCTTC
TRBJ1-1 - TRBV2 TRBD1 CASGGGRLNTEAFF TGTGCCAGCGGAGGGGGCAGATTGAACACTGAAGCTTTCTTT
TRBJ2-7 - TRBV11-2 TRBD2 CASSSSLAGASEQYF TGTGCCAGCAGCTCCTCTCTAGCGGGAGCATCCGAGCAGTACTTC
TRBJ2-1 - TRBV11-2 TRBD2 CASVDEAGPYNEQFF TGTGCCAGCGTCGACGAAGCGGGGCCCTACAATGAGCAGTTCTTC
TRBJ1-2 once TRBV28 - CASSLDPRDYGYTF TGTGCCAGCAGTTTGGACCCCAGGGACTATGGCTACACCTTC
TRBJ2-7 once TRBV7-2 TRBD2 CASSSRLAGAGEQYF TGTGCCAGCAGCTCCAGACTAGCGGGAGCGGGAGAGCAGTACTTC
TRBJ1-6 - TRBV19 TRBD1 CASSRTGGGNSPLHF TGTGCCAGTAGTCGTACAGGGGGTGGTAATTCACCCCTCCACTTT
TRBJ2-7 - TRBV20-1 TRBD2 CSASSGSYEQYF TGCAGTGCTAGTAGCGGGAGCTACGAGCAGTACTTC
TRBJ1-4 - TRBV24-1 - CATSDGRPQTNEKLFF TGTGCCACCAGTGATGGCAGGCCGCAAACTAATGAAAAACTGTTTTTT
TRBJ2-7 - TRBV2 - CASSPPAWGLDREQYF TGTGCCAGCAGTCCCCCCGCGTGGGGGCTCGACAGGGAGCAGTACTTC
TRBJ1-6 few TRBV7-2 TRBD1 CASSPLGQGRSPLHF TGTGCCAGCAGCCCCCTCGGACAGGGGCGATCACCCCTCCACTTT
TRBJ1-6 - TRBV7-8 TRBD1 CASSSRTGDNSPLHF TGTGCCAGCAGCTCGAGGACAGGGGATAATTCACCCCTCCACTTT
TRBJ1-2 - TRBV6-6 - CASSYQAGTYGYTF TGTGCCAGCAGTTACCAGGCAGGTACCTATGGCTACACCTTC
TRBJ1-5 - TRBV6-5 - CASSYSAGVGQPQHF TGTGCCAGCAGTTACTCAGCGGGGGTCGGGCAGCCCCAGCATTTT
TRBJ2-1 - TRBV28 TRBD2 CASRSLAGGPYNEQFF TGTGCCAGCAGAAGTCTAGCGGGAGGTCCCTACAATGAGCAGTTCTTC
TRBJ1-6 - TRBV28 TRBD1 CASSKSGQYGSPLHF TGTGCCAGCAGTAAATCGGGACAGTACGGTTCACCCCTCCACTTT
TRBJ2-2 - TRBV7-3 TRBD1 CASSPTGQGAGDSTGELFF TGTGCCAGCAGCCCTACCGGACAGGGGGCGGGTGATTCCACCGGGGAGCTGTTTTTT
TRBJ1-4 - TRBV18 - CASSPPVRGGEKLFF TGTGCCAGCTCACCACCGGTAAGGGGAGGTGAAAAACTGTTTTTT
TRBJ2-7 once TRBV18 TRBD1 CASSQSPGQVNEQYF TGTGCCAGCTCTCAAAGCCCGGGACAGGTAAACGAGCAGTACTTC
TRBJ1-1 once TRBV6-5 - CASSYSRDTEAFF TGTGCCAGCAGTTACAGCAGGGACACTGAAGCTTTCTTT
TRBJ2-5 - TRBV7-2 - CASSPRAGGVTQYF TGTGCCAGCAGCCCTAGGGCAGGAGGGGTGACCCAGTACTTC
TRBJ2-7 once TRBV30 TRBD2 CASGRLAGKEQYF TGTGCCTCTGGGCGGCTAGCGGGGAAAGAGCAGTACTTC
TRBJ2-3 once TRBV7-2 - CASSPNVGGITQYF TGTGCCAGCAGCCCAAATGTCGGAGGTATCACGCAGTATTTT
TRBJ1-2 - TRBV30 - CAWIGRGSYGYTF TGTGCCTGGATAGGCAGGGGATCCTATGGCTACACCTTC
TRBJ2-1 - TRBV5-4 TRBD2 CASSPLAGRDYNEQFF TGTGCCAGCAGCCCCCTAGCGGGTAGAGACTACAATGAGCAGTTCTTC
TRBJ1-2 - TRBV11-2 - CASSTQANYGYTF TGTGCCAGCAGCACACAGGCCAACTATGGCTACACCTTC
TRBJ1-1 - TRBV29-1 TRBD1 CSALGQLNTEAFF TGCAGCGCCCTGGGACAGCTGAACACTGAAGCTTTCTTT
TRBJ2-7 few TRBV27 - CASSFQGSSYEQYF TGTGCCAGCAGTTTTCAGGGGAGCTCCTACGAGCAGTACTTC
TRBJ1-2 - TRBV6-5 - CASRPTTSGGYTF TGTGCCAGCAGGCCCACAACGTCGGGTGGCTACACCTTC
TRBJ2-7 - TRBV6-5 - CASSSVFSRQYF TGTGCCAGCAGCTCGGTTTTTAGTAGGCAGTACTTC
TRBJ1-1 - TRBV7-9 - CASTPGSGTEAFF TGTGCCAGCACCCCCGGTAGCGGGACTGAAGCTTTCTTT
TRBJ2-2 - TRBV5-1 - CASSQSGGGELFF TGCGCCAGCAGCCAGTCGGGTGGCGGGGAGCTGTTTTTT
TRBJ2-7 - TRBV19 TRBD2 CASSLGTSGSYEQYF TGTGCCAGTAGTCTTGGGACTAGCGGATCCTACGAGCAGTACTTC
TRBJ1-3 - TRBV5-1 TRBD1 CASSSGTGGWFGNTIYF TGCGCCAGCAGCTCCGGGACAGGGGGTTGGTTTGGAAACACCATATATTTT
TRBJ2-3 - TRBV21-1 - CASSKQGVSTDTQYF TGTGCCAGCAGCAAACAGGGTGTTAGCACAGATACGCAGTATTTT
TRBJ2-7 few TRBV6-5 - CASSYLSGTSYEQYF TGTGCCAGCAGTTACCTGAGCGGTACCTCCTACGAGCAGTACTTC
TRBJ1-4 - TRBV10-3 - CAIRPGDGDEKLFF TGTGCCATCAGACCGGGGGATGGCGATGAAAAACTGTTTTTT
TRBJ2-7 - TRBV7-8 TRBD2 CASSLREGGQYF TGTGCCAGCAGCCTAAGGGAGGGCGGGCAGTACTTC
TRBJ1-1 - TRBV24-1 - CATSDSGKSEAFF TGTGCCACCAGTGATTCCGGGAAGTCGGAAGCTTTCTTT
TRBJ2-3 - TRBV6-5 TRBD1 CASSPGTGVADTQYF TGTGCCAGCAGTCCCGGGACAGGAGTAGCAGATACGCAGTATTTT
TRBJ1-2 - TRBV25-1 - CASSEWVEGADGYTF TGTGCCAGCAGTGAATGGGTTGAAGGGGCTGATGGCTACACCTTC
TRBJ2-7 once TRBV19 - CASSRGARSYEQYF TGTGCCAGTAGTCGGGGAGCGAGGAGCTACGAGCAGTACTTC
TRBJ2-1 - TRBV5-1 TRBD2 CASSLELAGGLNEQFF TGCGCCAGCAGCTTGGAACTAGCGGGAGGCCTTAATGAGCAGTTCTTC
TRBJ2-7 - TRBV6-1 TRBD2 CASSDRLAAYSYEQYF TGTGCCAGCAGTGACCGACTAGCGGCCTACTCCTACGAGCAGTACTTC
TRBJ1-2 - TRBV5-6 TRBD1 CASSIGRQGTNYGYTF TGTGCCAGCAGCATCGGGCGACAGGGGACTAACTATGGCTACACCTTC
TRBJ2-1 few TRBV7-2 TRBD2 CASRRLAGGGEQFF TGTGCCAGCAGAAGACTAGCGGGAGGAGGGGAGCAGTTCTTC
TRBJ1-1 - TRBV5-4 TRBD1 CASSKGQGLNTEAFF TGTGCCAGCAGCAAAGGACAGGGACTGAACACTGAAGCTTTCTTT
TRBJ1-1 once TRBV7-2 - CASSLDRWNTEAFF TGTGCCAGCAGCTTAGACAGGTGGAACACTGAAGCTTTCTTT